These 9 T cell receptor beta chains were all obtained from the same sample, sequenced in a study of T-cell reconstitution after alpha-beta-depleted transplantation in children (dated by TCRdb to 2015 to 2016). The protocol used for the library was PCR. TCRdb lists the instrument as Illumina HiSeq 2500. To normalize quantification of the TCRbeta repertoire, the TCR libraries were built with molecular barcoding that relied on unique molecular identifiers. TCRdb passed the public sequencing reads through fastp at Q25 and MiXCR, retaining productive beta sequences. All rows with the same CDR3 protein become a single entry with the most common DNA and genes. For this sample there are about 420,000 distinct CDR3 sequences; roughly 16% appear just once. Roughly 29% of the sample is held by the ten biggest clonotypes. The treatment or condition label, as the study defines it: allogeneic hematopoietic cell transplantation with graft depleted of TCRalphabeta T cells and CD19 B cells.

Source: PBMCs, mostly from graft donor cells, taken 360 days after TCRalphabeta/CD19-depleted stem cell transplant. These receptors were collected from a boy under two years old who had a stem cell transplant for Wiskott-Aldrich syndrome, so the T cells may come from the graft donor.

Only a few counts were recorded for this clonotype. The rearrangement uses TRBV7-9 and TRBJ1-6; D is perhaps TRBD1 (6 bases). With 3 bases removed from V and 0 bases from J, the gap between germline ends came to 9 bases. The germline V gene has CDR1 SEHNR and CDR2 FQNEAQ (reference sequence). The CDR3 is 16 residues long. The CDR3: CASSLGGGSYNSPLHF. The DNA for the CDR3 is TGTGCCAGCAGCTTGGGAGGGGGCTCCTATAATTCACCCCTCCACTTT.

The chain employs TRBV6-5 and TRBJ2-7, with 9 bases identical to TRBD1. The CDR3 is 14 residues long. Germline V gene sequence: CDR1 MNHEY, CDR2 SVGAGI. J gave up 2 bases and V 7 bases, and 6 bases lay outside the gene matches. Here the CDR3 DNA reads TGTGCCAGCATTTCAACAGGGGGCCCCTACGAGCAGTACTTC. It is translated as CASISTGGPYEQYF.

Written as DNA, the CDR3 is TGTGCCAGCTCAAAAGCACGACCCCCCCTCTACAATGAGCAGTTCTTC. This encodes CASSKARPPLYNEQFF. The V gene is TRBV18, the J gene TRBJ2-1; D is uncertain. Germline V lookup: CDR1 KGHSH, CDR2 LQKENI. CDR3 length: 16 residues. Trimming removed 5 bases from V and 3 bases from J, with 17 bases in between.

The chain links TRBV6-1 to TRBJ2-5; TRBD2 aligns across 7 bases. With 5 bases clipped from V and 4 bases from J, the junction kept 7 bases outside the gene matches. Germline V gene sequence: CDR1 MNHNS, CDR2 SASEGT. The CDR3 totals 14 residues. The CDR3 sequence: CASSPGGWGETQYF. Written as DNA, the CDR3 is TGTGCCAGCAGTCCGGGGGGATGGGGAGAGACCCAGTACTTC.

This sequence joins TRBV7-2 and TRBJ2-5, with D hard to call. Per the germline V gene, CDR1 is SGHTA and CDR2 is FQGNSA. The CDR3 spans 15 residues. Trimming stripped 2 bases from V and 1 base from J, with 11 bases between. The CDR3 protein is CASSLSARSQETQYF. CDR3 DNA: TGTGCCAGCAGCTTATCCGCCAGATCCCAAGAGACCCAGTACTTC.

This chain joins TRBV20-1 and TRBJ2-7; possibly TRBD1 or TRBD2 for D (6 bases each). The CDR3 is 14 residues long. V lost 0 bases and J 4 bases, leaving 13 bases between the germline ends. In germline, CDR1 is DFQATT, CDR2 SNEGSKA (reference sequence). The CDR3 here is CSARDGGQGYEQYF. Written as DNA, the CDR3 is TGCAGTGCTAGAGATGGGGGGCAGGGTTACGAGCAGTACTTC.

About this clonotype itself: Compared with germline, one end of the junction differs, possibly owing to a read error. The chain recombines TRBV6-5 with TRBJ1-6; D uncertain. From germline, CDR1 is MNHEY and CDR2 SVGAGI. The CDR3 is 13 amino acids. DNA of the CDR3: TGTGCCAGCAGTTACGCGGGGAATTCACCCCCCCACTTT. Translating gives CASSYAGNSPPHF.

The CDR3 reads CASSLGGLSGGLYEQYF. The DNA of the CDR3 is TGTGCCAGCAGCTTAGGCGGATTAAGCGGGGGACTCTACGAGCAGTACTTC. The chain combines TRBV13 with TRBJ2-7; 8 positions match TRBD2. The CDR3 covers 17 residues. V lost 0 bases, J lost 3 bases, and 10 bases stayed unmatched. Germline CDR1 is PRHDT and CDR2 is FYEKMQ (reference sequence).

A few counts support this clonotype. The rearrangement joins TRBV12-3 or TRBV12-4 to TRBJ1-5; D is uncertain. The CDR3 runs to 14 residues. V lost 6 bases and J 3 bases, leaving 12 bases between the germline ends. CDR3 loop: CASSRDKANQPQHF. The DNA for the CDR3 is TGTGCCAGCAGCCGTGACAAGGCCAATCAGCCCCAGCATTTT.